These 26 T cell receptor beta chains were sequenced from one sample in a study of T cells in women clearing cervical HPV infection. Using immunoSEQ multiplex PCR, the repertoire was profiled, and TCRdb retains in-frame clones only, with some absent. The sample's table shows around 30,000 clones. The sequenced sample was blood buffy coat. Receptors were obtained from a woman aged 18 to 75 with a cervical HPV16 infection that either progressed to CIN3+ or cleared (not recorded which).

In regard to this clone: Sequencing ends 3 residues short of the CDR3 end; the germline J gene provides the rest. The V gene is TRBV20-1, the J gene TRBJ2-5; no definite D call. From germline, CDR1 is DFQATT and CDR2 SNEGSKA (reference sequence). The CDR3 sequence is 14 residues long. V lost 4 bases and J lost 1, with 13 bases in between. The CDR3 sequence is CSATTPLVQETQYF. The CDR3 bases that were read are TGCAGTGCTACGACTCCACTGGTCCAAGAGACC.

Notes on this clone: The DNA ends 3 residues before the CDR3 does, and the rest of the CDR3 is filled in from the germline J gene. This rearrangement joins TRBV7-3 to TRBJ2-1, with 13 bases that match TRBD2. CDR1 is SGHTA, CDR2 FQGTGA, per germline. The J segment lost 4 bases and the V segment lost 4 bases, leaving 7 bases of the junction unmatched. The CDR3 length is 17 residues. The CDR3 sequence is CASSSGLAGVAYNEQFF. The sequenced CDR3 bases are TGTGCCAGCAGCTCAGGACTAGCGGGAGTTGCATACAATGAG.

To note about this clone: The read gets to within 3 residues of the CDR3 end, and the germline J gene fills in the rest. This chain uses TRBV2 with TRBJ1-5; TRBD1 matches 8 bases. V shed 6 bases and J 6 bases; nucleotides not matched to a gene: 7. CDR1 SNHLY and CDR2 FYNNEI come from the germline V gene. The CDR3 has 14 amino acids. CDR3 bases read: TGTGCCAGCAGCCCTGGACAGGGAGGTCAGCCC. This sequence encodes CASSPGQGGQP. The whole CDR3 protein reads CASSPGQGGQPQHF.

Comment on this clone: The missing CDR3 end, 3 residues past where the read stops, is filled in from the germline J gene. The rearrangement links TRBV7-7 to TRBJ2-5; D may be TRBD1 (6 bases). V shed 6 bases and J shed 4 bases, with 12 bases lying between them. The CDR3 spans 13 residues. The V gene's germline CDR1 is SSHAT and CDR2 FNYEAQ (reference sequence). The CDR3 region is CASSSDRLETQYF. The sequenced part of the CDR3 DNA is TGTGCCAGCAGTTCCGACAGGCTAGAGACC.

Note on this clone: The read ends 3 residues shy of where the CDR3 ends; the end is completed using the germline J gene. This chain uses TRBV2 with TRBJ2-7, with 14 bases fitting TRBD2. The CDR3 contains 16 residues. CDR1 and CDR2 from the germline V gene are SNHLY and FYNNEI. Losses at the gene ends were 6 bases for V and 5 bases for J; bases not matched to a gene: 9. The DNA read from the CDR3 is TGTGCCAGCAGCGGGACTAGCGGGGGAGCGGCCCACGAG. This sequence encodes CASSGTSGGAAHE. In full, the CDR3 reads CASSGTSGGAAHEQYF.

This clone shows up as medium-sized by frequency. The missing CDR3 end, 3 residues past where the read stops, is filled in from the germline J gene. J is TRBJ2-6 and V is TRBV6-2 or TRBV6-3, with D perhaps matching TRBD1 (6 bases). The CDR3 has 15 residues. V lost 4 bases, J lost 0 bases, and 7 bases lay in between. The germline V gene encodes CDR1 MNHEY and CDR2 SVGEGT. CDR3 DNA (partial): TGTGCCAGCAGTTTGGACAGCTCTGGGGCCAACGTC. It yields the protein CASSLDSSGANV. The complete CDR3 sequence is CASSLDSSGANVLTF.

On this clone itself: From the germline J gene comes the end of the CDR3, since the read stops 3 residues before it. This rearrangement joins TRBV19 to TRBJ2-3; TRBD2 aligns across 8 bases. The CDR3 totals 16 residues. From germline, CDR1 is LNHDA and CDR2 SQIVND (reference sequence). CDR3 residues: CASSPSGPFSNQPQYF. The sequenced part of the CDR3 DNA is TGTGCCAGTAGCCCTAGCGGGCCATTTAGCAATCAGCCG.

Comments on this clone: Read sequence stops 3 residues before the CDR3 end, and the germline J gene provides the missing end. J is TRBJ2-2 and V is TRBV5-1; 8 bases are shared with TRBD1. The germline V gene encodes CDR1 SGHRS and CDR2 YFSETQ. The CDR3 length is 15 residues. CDR3 DNA (partial): TGCGCCAGCAGCCTACAGACAGGGGTAGTGTCACCG. This encodes CASSLQTGVVSP. The whole CDR3 protein reads CASSLQTGVVSPLFF. The full variable domain, with the rest looked up from reference TRBV5-1 and TRBJ2-2, is KAGVTQTPRYLIKTRGQQVTLSCSPISGHRSVSWYQQTPGQGLQFLFEYFSETQRNKGNFPGRFSGRQFSNSRSEMNVSTLELGDSALYLCASSLQTGVVSPLFFGEGSRLTVL.

With regard to this clone: The CDR3 goes on 3 residues after the read ends, and that part is filled in from the germline J gene. The rearrangement uses TRBV5-1 and TRBJ1-1; 9 bases match TRBD1. The germline V gene encodes CDR1 SGHRS and CDR2 YFSETQ. The CDR3 is made up of 17 amino acids. Trimming at V came to 2 bases and at J to 1 base, leaving 9 bases not matched to a gene. CDR3 protein: CASSFRDRELGNTEAFF. The sequenced CDR3 bases are TGCGCCAGCAGCTTCCGGGACAGGGAACTAGGGAACACTGAA.

Turning to this clone: With the read ending 3 residues before the CDR3 end, the germline J gene is used to fill in that end. The J gene is TRBJ2-5, the V gene TRBV19; 7 nucleotides agree with TRBD2. The CDR3 totals 16 residues. Germline CDR1 and CDR2: LNHDA and SQIVND (reference sequence). With V trimmed by 3 bases and J by 1 base, 8 bases remained unmatched. CDR3 DNA (partial): TGTGCCAGTAGTATTAGCGGGCGTAAGGTCCAAGAGACC. Encoded protein: CASSISGRKVQET. The full-length CDR3 reads as CASSISGRKVQETQYF.

In the case of this clone: The observed sequence ends 3 residues before the CDR3 terminus, with the missing tail filled in from the germline J gene. The chain uses TRBV28 and TRBJ2-5; 10 bases match TRBD1. V lost 5 bases, J lost 3 bases, and 9 bases stayed unmatched. The length of the CDR3 is 16 residues. Germline V gene lookup returns CDR1 MDHEN and CDR2 SYDVKM. The CDR3 reads CASSLIRDRGKETQYF. The sequenced CDR3 bases are TGTGCCAGCAGTCTAATCCGGGACAGGGGCAAAGAGACC. Full variable domain (remainder filled in from reference TRBV28 and TRBJ2-5): DVKVTQSSRYLVKRTGEKVFLECVQDMDHENMFWYRQDPGLGLRLIYFSYDVKMKEKGDIPEGYSVSREKKERFSLILESASTNQTSMYLCASSLIRDRGKETQYFGPGTRLLVL.

On this clone itself: Coverage ceases 3 residues before the CDR3 finishes, and the germline J gene fills in the end. The chain joins TRBV5-1 to TRBJ1-1; the D gene is possibly TRBD1 (5 bases). The CDR3 spans 15 residues. The V end was cut by 0 bases, the J end by 0 bases, with 9 bases between. From germline, CDR1 is SGHRS and CDR2 YFSETQ. CDR3 amino acids: CASSLAGRVNTEAFF. The part of the CDR3 DNA that was read is TGCGCCAGCAGCTTGGCCGGCAGGGTGAACACTGAA.

As to this clone: With the read ending 3 residues before the CDR3 end, the germline J gene is used to fill in that end. V is TRBV28 and J is TRBJ1-2; TRBD1 is a possible D gene (6 bases). The V gene lost 2 bases and the J gene lost 7 bases, with 11 bases spanning the gap. The CDR3 length is 13 residues. The germline gives CDR1 MDHEN, CDR2 SYDVKM. The CDR3 DNA, read in part, is TGTGCCAGCAGTTTAGGGGGGGCTACTGGC. Translation gives CASSLGGATG. The whole CDR3 reads CASSLGGATGYTF.

As concerns this clone: Read sequence stops 3 residues before the CDR3 end, and the germline J gene provides the missing end. This chain uses TRBV20-1 with TRBJ2-3; 8 bases agree with TRBD2. With V trimmed by 5 bases and J by 5 bases, 9 bases remained unmatched. CDR3 length: 14 residues. From germline, CDR1 is DFQATT and CDR2 SNEGSKA (reference sequence). The CDR3: CSADRGGPEDTQYF. CDR3 bases read: TGCAGTGCTGATCGGGGGGGCCCAGAAGATACG.

About this clone itself: The junction departs from germline at one end; a sequencing error may be responsible. The read comes to an end 3 residues before the CDR3 does, leaving the germline J gene to fill in the end. V gene TRBV5-4 combines with J gene TRBJ2-5; 10 nucleotides agree with TRBD2. Looked up from germline, CDR1 is SGHNT and CDR2 is YYREEE (reference sequence). The CDR3 length is 14 residues. CDR3 protein: CAGSLGLAQETQYF. The CDR3 DNA, read in part, is TGTGCCGGCAGTTTGGGACTAGCGCAAGAGACC.

On this clone: The CDR3 end lies 3 residues beyond the end of the read and is filled in from the germline J gene. The chain links TRBV11-1 to TRBJ2-1; perhaps TRBD1 as D (5 bases). The CDR3 contains 15 residues. Between the trimmed V and J ends, which lost 3 bases and 4 bases, there was a span of 13 bases. Germline CDR1 and CDR2: SGHAT and FQDESV (reference sequence). CDR3 DNA (partial): TGTGCCAGCAGCTTCAGGGCAGAGACTTACAATGAG. This encodes CASSFRAETYNE. The CDR3 reads in full as CASSFRAETYNEQFF.

Turning to this clone: Read sequence stops 3 residues before the CDR3 end, and the germline J gene provides the missing end. The J gene is TRBJ2-1, the V gene TRBV5-4; TRBD2 agrees at 11 bases. CDR3 length: 15 residues. J was trimmed by 4 bases and V by 5 bases; bases with no gene match: 5. CDR1 and CDR2 (germline): SGHNT, YYREEE (reference sequence). The CDR3 loop is CASSSRTSGYNEQFF. CDR3 bases read: TGTGCCAGCAGTTCCCGGACTAGCGGGTACAATGAG.

A word on this clone: The read finishes 3 residues shy of the CDR3 end, and the germline J gene is used to complete it. J is TRBJ1-2 and V is TRBV2; D unresolved. V dropped 5 bases and J dropped 7 bases, with 14 bases sitting between them. This CDR3 has 13 residues. Germline V gene sequence: CDR1 SNHLY, CDR2 FYNNEI. CDR3 DNA, as far as it was read: TGTGCCAGCAGTCCTTTTGGCATGGCTGGC. It is translated as CASSPFGMAG. The entire CDR3 is CASSPFGMAGYTF. Based on the CDR3 plus reference TRBV2 and TRBJ1-2, the full variable domain is EPEVTQTPSHQVTQMGQEVILRCVPISNHLYFYWYRQILGQKVEFLVSFYNNEISEKSEIFDDQFSVERPDGSNFTLKIRSTKLEDSAMYFCASSPFGMAGYTFGSGTRLTVV.

Concerning this clone itself: The CDR3 extends 3 residues past the end of the read, so its final part is completed from the germline J gene. The V call is TRBV20-1, the J call TRBJ1-2; TRBD1 agrees at 8 bases. Germline lookup yields CDR1 DFQATT and CDR2 SNEGSKA (reference sequence). The V gene end was trimmed by 1 base and the J gene end by 3 bases; junction bases not matched to a gene: 7. This CDR3 has 15 amino acids. The CDR3 DNA, read in part, is TGCAGTGCTAGAGGAAGGACAGGGAATTACTATGGC. Protein: CSARGRTGNYYG. The complete CDR3 sequence is CSARGRTGNYYGYTF.

Turning to this clone: Sequencing ends 3 residues short of the CDR3 end; the germline J gene provides the rest. The chain uses TRBV18 and TRBJ2-3; 8 nucleotides line up with TRBD1. Per the germline V gene, CDR1 is KGHSH and CDR2 is LQKENI. CDR3 length: 15 residues. Partial CDR3 DNA: TGTGCCAGCTCACCGAATCAGGGGGCTGGAGAGACG. The encoded protein is CASSPNQGAGET. The full CDR3 sequence reads CASSPNQGAGETQYF. The variable domain in full, with the rest retrieved from reference TRBV18 and TRBJ2-3, is NAGVMQNPRHLVRRRGQEARLRCSPMKGHSHVYWYRQLPEEGLKFMVYLQKENIIDESGMPKERFSAEFPKEGPSILRIQQVVRGDSAAYFCASSPNQGAGETQYFGPGTRLTVL.

The CDR3 sequence is CASSASDRGSRGQYF. CDR3 DNA (partial): TGTGCCAGCAGCGCCTCGGACAGGGGGAGTCGCGGT. This chain uses TRBV7-9 with TRBJ2-4, with 10 nucleotides matching TRBD1. The CDR3 extends 3 residues past the end of the read, so its final part is completed from the germline J gene. The length of the CDR3 is 15 residues. The V gene's germline CDR1 is SEHNR and CDR2 FQNEAQ (reference sequence).

In the case of this clone: The read falls 3 residues short of the CDR3 end, and the missing part is taken from the germline J gene. V is TRBV7-9 and J is TRBJ2-1, with 11 nucleotides matching TRBD2. Germline CDR1 SEHNR, CDR2 FQNEAQ (reference sequence). The CDR3 sequence is 15 residues long. Losses at the gene ends were 5 bases for V and 6 bases for J; bases not matched to a gene: 6. CDR3 region: CASSTTSGTGNEQFF. CDR3 DNA (partial): TGTGCCAGCAGCACGACTAGCGGGACTGGCAATGAG.

The CDR3 loop is CASSSKTPGSQDLWYGYTF. CDR3 DNA (partial): TGTGCCAGTAGTAGTAAGACTCCAGGTTCTCAGGACTTGTGGTATGGC. The V and J genes are TRBV19 and TRBJ1-2; the D is unclear. Read data end 3 residues before the CDR3 end; the end is taken from the germline J gene. Germline V gene data show CDR1 as LNHDA and CDR2 as SQIVND (reference sequence). The CDR3 has 19 amino acids. The V gene lost 4 bases and the J gene lost 5 bases, with 29 bases spanning the gap. Using reference TRBV19 and TRBJ1-2 for the parts outside the CDR3, the full variable domain is DGGITQSPKYLFRKEGQNVTLSCEQNLNHDAMYWYRQDPGQGLRLIYYSQIVNDFQKGDIAEGYSVSREKKESFPLTVTSAQKNPTAFYLCASSSKTPGSQDLWYGYTFGSGTRLTVV.

Of note for this clone: Coverage ceases 3 residues before the CDR3 finishes, and the germline J gene fills in the end. The chain recombines TRBV20-1 with TRBJ1-2; the D gene is possibly TRBD1 (6 bases). Germline CDR1 reads DFQATT; CDR2 reads SNEGSKA (reference sequence). The CDR3 is 12 amino acids. Trimming removed 4 bases at V and 4 bases at J, with 10 bases between. The CDR3 DNA, read in part, is TGCAGTGCTAAGGACAGAGCCTATGGC. This codes for CSAKDRAYG. The full CDR3 is CSAKDRAYGYTF.

As concerns this clone: Coverage ceases 3 residues before the CDR3 finishes, and the germline J gene fills in the end. This chain joins TRBV30 and TRBJ1-2; D possibly corresponds to TRBD1 (5 bases). Germline CDR1 GTSNPN, CDR2 SVGIG (reference sequence). This CDR3 spans 17 amino acids. CDR3 DNA, as far as it was read: TGTGCCTGGACGCTAAAGGGACTAGCGGGGGTCACAGATACC. This gives the protein CAWTLKGLAGVTDT. The CDR3 reads in full as CAWTLKGLAGVTDTYTF. Supplemented by reference TRBV30 and TRBJ1-2, the full variable domain reads SQTIHQWPATLVQPVGSPLSLECTVEGTSNPNLYWYRQAAGRGLQLLFYSVGIGQISSEVPQNLSASRPQDRQFILSSKKLLLSDSGFYLCAWTLKGLAGVTDTYTFGSGTRLTVV.

On this clone: The read halts 3 residues ahead of the CDR3 end, with the missing end drawn from the germline J gene. This chain uses TRBV7-9 with TRBJ1-2, with D possibly TRBD1 on 5 matching bases. The CDR3 loop spans 14 amino acids. CDR1 SEHNR and CDR2 FQNEAQ come from the germline V gene (reference sequence). CDR3 sequence reads: CASSLGGQAYDYTF. The DNA read from the CDR3 is TGTGCCAGCAGCTTAGGAGGACAAGCCTACGAC.